This TCR beta chain was sequenced for a study of T cell responses to AZD1222 COVID-19 vaccine. Using immunoSEQ multiplex PCR, the repertoire was profiled, and TCRdb retains in-frame clones only, with some absent. The repertoire holds around 150,000 clones, with more than 85% as singletons. Trimming took 5 bases from V and 0 from J, leaving 19 bases between them. CDR3 length equals 17 residues. Germline V CDR1 and CDR2: LNHDA, SQIVND (reference sequence). Specimen: peripheral blood, collected 28 days after the second AZD1222 dose. The TCR was taken from an adult who received the AZD1222 COVID-19 vaccine. The rearrangement links TRBV19 to TRBJ1-1, with a possible D match to TRBD1 (5 bases). The CDR3 region is CASSREGRRTMNTEAFF. The CDR3 DNA reads TGTGCCAGTAGTCGAGAGGGGCGGAGAACGATGAACACTGAAGCTTTCTTT.